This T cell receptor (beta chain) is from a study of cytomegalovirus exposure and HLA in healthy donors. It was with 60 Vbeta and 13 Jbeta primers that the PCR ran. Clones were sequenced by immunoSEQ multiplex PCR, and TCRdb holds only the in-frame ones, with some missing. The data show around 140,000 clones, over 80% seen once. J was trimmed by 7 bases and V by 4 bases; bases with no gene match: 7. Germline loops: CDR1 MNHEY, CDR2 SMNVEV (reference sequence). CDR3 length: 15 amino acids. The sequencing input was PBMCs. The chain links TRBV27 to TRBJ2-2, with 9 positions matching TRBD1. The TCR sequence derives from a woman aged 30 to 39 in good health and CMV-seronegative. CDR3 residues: CASSYRTGVGGELFF. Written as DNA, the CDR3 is TGTGCCAGCAGTTACCGGACAGGGGTAGGCGGGGAGCTGTTTTTT.